One and the same sample provided the 10 T cell receptor beta chains below, sequenced in a study of OX40 agonist ivuxolimab in advanced cancers. Data came from immunoSEQ multiplex PCR; TCRdb stores just in-frame clones and leaves some out. The table has fewer than 90,000 clones, 70% to 90% seen once. Sequences were derived from CD4+ or CD8+ T cells sorted from blood, sampled in a trial of the OX40 agonist ivuxolimab. The receptor set was obtained from an adult with an advanced solid tumor such as melanoma, head and neck, liver or kidney cancer.

This chain uses TRBV19 with TRBJ2-2, with D tentatively TRBD1 or TRBD2 (5 bases each). This CDR3 region has 13 residues. Trimming pared 1 base from V and 6 bases from J, leaving 6 bases between. CDR1 and CDR2 from the germline V gene are LNHDA and SQIVND (reference sequence). The CDR3 region is CASSIGDPGELFF. The CDR3 DNA reads TGTGCCAGTAGTATAGGGGACCCCGGGGAGCTGTTTTTT.

This chain uses TRBV7-8 with TRBJ1-4; D is possibly TRBD1 (5 bases). Germline-derived CDR1 and CDR2 are SGHVS and FQNEAQ. This CDR3 comprises 14 residues. V was clipped by 1 base and J by 8 bases, with 11 bases between them. The CDR3 DNA is TGTGCCAGCAGCTTAGGTCCAGGGAAAGAAAAACTGTTTTTT. It yields the protein CASSLGPGKEKLFF.

This chain links TRBV10-3 with TRBJ2-1, with TRBD1 identical over 10 bases. The CDR3 covers 15 residues. From germline, CDR1 is ENHRY and CDR2 SYGVKD. The V gene end was trimmed by 6 bases and the J gene end by 7 bases; junction bases not matched to a gene: 9. CDR3 residues: CAIRPRQGAANEQFF. For the CDR3, the DNA is TGTGCCATCAGGCCCCGACAGGGGGCGGCGAATGAGCAGTTCTTC.

The chain is built from TRBV5-6 and TRBJ2-1; D gene ambiguous. Germline CDR1 and CDR2: SGHDT and YYEEEE. The V end lost 3 bases, the J end lost 5 bases, and 9 bases lay between the germline ends. The CDR3 loop spans 13 amino acids. CDR3 coding DNA: TGTGCCAGCAGCTCCGGACGGCACAATGAGCAGTTCTTC. Translation gives CASSSGRHNEQFF.

The rearrangement uses TRBV4-2 and TRBJ2-1; 9 bases fit TRBD2. V was clipped by 0 bases and J by 9 bases; unmatched bases: 9. Per the germline V gene, CDR1 is LGHNA and CDR2 is YNFKEQ. The CDR3 spans 16 residues. CDR3 amino acids: CASSQESSGGRGEQFF. CDR3 coding DNA: TGTGCCAGCAGCCAAGAATCCAGCGGGGGGCGGGGTGAGCAGTTCTTC.

The V call is TRBV18, the J call TRBJ1-6; a possible D gene is TRBD1 (6 bases). The CDR3 runs 16 residues. Trimming stripped 0 bases from V and 9 bases from J, with 15 bases between. CDR1 and CDR2 (germline): KGHSH, LQKENI. CDR3 DNA: TGTGCCAGCTCACCACCACATACAGGGCCGGTTTCACCCCTCCACTTT. Its protein is CASSPPHTGPVSPLHF. Supplemented by reference TRBV18 and TRBJ1-6, the full variable domain reads NAGVMQNPRHLVRRRGQEARLRCSPMKGHSHVYWYRQLPEEGLKFMVYLQKENIIDESGMPKERFSAEFPKEGPSILRIQQVVRGDSAAYFCASSPPHTGPVSPLHFGNGTRLTVT.

This chain connects TRBV5-1 to TRBJ2-7; 7 positions match TRBD1. This CDR3 region has 13 residues. The germline CDR1 and CDR2 sequences are SGHRS and YFSETQ. Trimming at V came to 4 bases and at J to 3 bases, leaving 4 bases not matched to a gene. CDR3 sequence (DNA): TGCGCCAGCAGCGTAAGACAGGGCTACGAGCAGTACTTC. Protein: CASSVRQGYEQYF.

This chain connects TRBV5-4 to TRBJ2-5, with D tentatively TRBD2 (5 bases). Germline lookup yields CDR1 SGHNT and CDR2 YYREEE (reference sequence). This CDR3 has 16 amino acids. Trimming stripped 0 bases from V and 4 bases from J, with 16 bases between. This CDR3 is CASSLDGSWRIETQYF. The CDR3 nucleotides read TGTGCCAGCAGCTTGGATGGTAGCTGGAGGATAGAGACCCAGTACTTC.

This clone was detected only once. The rearrangement joins TRBV19 to TRBJ1-2; 12 bases map to TRBD1. The CDR3 has 16 residues. Germline CDR1 reads LNHDA; CDR2 reads SQIVND (reference sequence). V lost 6 bases and J lost 5; bases outside the gene matches: 10. CDR3 nucleotides: TGTGCCAGTAGACCCGGGACAGGGGGCAAGGGGTATGGCTACACCTTC. Its protein product is CASRPGTGGKGYGYTF.

The chain employs TRBV10-3 and TRBJ1-2; D is unclear. The CDR3 loop spans 15 amino acids. Germline V gives CDR1 ENHRY, CDR2 SYGVKD. V gave up 0 bases and J gave up 3 bases, with 11 bases separating them. This chain's CDR3 is CAISESARNYYGYTF. The CDR3 DNA follows: TGTGCCATCAGTGAGTCCGCCCGAAATTACTATGGCTACACCTTC.